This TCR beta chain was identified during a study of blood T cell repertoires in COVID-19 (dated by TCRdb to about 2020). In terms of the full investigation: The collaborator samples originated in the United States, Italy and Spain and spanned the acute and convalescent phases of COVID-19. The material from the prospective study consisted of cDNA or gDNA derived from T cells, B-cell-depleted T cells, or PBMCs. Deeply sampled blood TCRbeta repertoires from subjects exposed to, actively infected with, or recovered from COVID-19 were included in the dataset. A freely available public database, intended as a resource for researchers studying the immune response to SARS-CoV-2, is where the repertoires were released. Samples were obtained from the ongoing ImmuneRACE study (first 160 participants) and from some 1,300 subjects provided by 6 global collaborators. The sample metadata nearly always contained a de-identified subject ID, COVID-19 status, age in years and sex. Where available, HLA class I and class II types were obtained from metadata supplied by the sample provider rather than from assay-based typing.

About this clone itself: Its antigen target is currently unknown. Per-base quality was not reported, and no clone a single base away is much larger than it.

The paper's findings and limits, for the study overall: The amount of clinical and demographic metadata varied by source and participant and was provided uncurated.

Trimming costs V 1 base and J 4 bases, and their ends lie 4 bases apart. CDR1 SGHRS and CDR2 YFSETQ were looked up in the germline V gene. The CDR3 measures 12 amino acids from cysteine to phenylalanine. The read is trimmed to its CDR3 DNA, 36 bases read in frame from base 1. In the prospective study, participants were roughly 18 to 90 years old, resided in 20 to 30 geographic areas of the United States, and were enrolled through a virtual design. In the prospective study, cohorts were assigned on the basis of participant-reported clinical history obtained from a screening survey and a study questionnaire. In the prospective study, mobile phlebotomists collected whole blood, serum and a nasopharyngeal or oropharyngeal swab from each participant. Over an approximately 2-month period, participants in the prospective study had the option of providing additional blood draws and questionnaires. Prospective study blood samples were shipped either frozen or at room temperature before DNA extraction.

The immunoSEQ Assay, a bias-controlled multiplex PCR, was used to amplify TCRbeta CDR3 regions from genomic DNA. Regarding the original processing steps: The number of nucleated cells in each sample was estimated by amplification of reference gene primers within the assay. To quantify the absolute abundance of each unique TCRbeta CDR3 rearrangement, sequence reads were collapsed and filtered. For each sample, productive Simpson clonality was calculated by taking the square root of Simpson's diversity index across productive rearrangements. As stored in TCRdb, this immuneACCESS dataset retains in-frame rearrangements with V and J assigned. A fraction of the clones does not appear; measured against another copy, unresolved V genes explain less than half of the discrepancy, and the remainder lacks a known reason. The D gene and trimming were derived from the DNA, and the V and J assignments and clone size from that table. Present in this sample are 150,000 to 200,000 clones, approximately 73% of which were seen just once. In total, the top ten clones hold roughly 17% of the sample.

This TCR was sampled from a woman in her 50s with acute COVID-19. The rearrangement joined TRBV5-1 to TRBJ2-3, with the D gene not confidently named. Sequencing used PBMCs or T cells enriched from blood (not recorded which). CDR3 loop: CASSLTPDTQYF. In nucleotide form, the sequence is TGCGCCAGCAGCTTGACTCCAGATACGCAGTATTTT.